The 17 T cell receptor beta chains below come from one sample, sequenced in a study of blood T cells in healthy people across ages. For the second PCR, which ran for roughly 6 to 12 cycles, a sample-barcoded 5' primer and a J-beta primer mix were used. TCRdb called the 5' RACE reads again in MiXCR, with one record for every CDR3 protein. Of approximately 900,000 distinct CDR3 sequences listed, about 29% are singletons. Another study also made use of these data, one on T cells of mothers and their children.

Sequenced material: blood. Receptors were obtained from a middle-aged woman in good health.

The table lists this clonotype with many counts. The genes are TRBV3-1 and TRBJ2-5; 7 nucleotides align to TRBD1. The ends lost 6 bases at V and 5 bases at J; junction bases unmatched: 12. This CDR3 has 15 amino acids. Looked up from germline, CDR1 is LGHDT and CDR2 is YNNKEL (reference sequence). CDR3 loop: CASSPYRGTRETQYF. The CDR3 region has the DNA TGTGCCAGCAGTCCATACAGGGGAACGAGGGAGACCCAGTACTTC.

To note about this clonotype: This may come from a read error, since a much larger clone is one base off. This chain uses TRBV2 with TRBJ2-3, with unresolved D. The CDR3 sequence is 12 residues long. CDR1 SNHLY and CDR2 FYNNEI come from the germline V gene. Trimming stripped 1 base from V and 4 bases from J, with 3 bases between. The CDR3 reads CASSEEADTQYF. CDR3 sequence (DNA): TGTGCCAGCAGTGAAGAGGCAGATACGCAGTATTTT.

This clonotype was seen once. V is TRBV9 and J is TRBJ2-1, with TRBD2 matching 9 bases. The germline CDR1 and CDR2 sequences are SGDLS and YYNGEE. This CDR3 contains 15 residues. V trimming: 1 base; J trimming: 7 bases; junction bases outside the gene matches: 6. The CDR3 protein is CASSVISGGPNEQFF. CDR3 DNA sequence: TGTGCCAGCAGCGTAATTAGCGGGGGTCCGAATGAGCAGTTCTTC. The variable domain in full, completed from reference TRBV9 and TRBJ2-1, reads DSGVTQTPKHLITATGQRVTLRCSPRSGDLSVYWYQQSLDQGLQFLIQYYNGEERAKGNILERFSAQQFPDLHSELNLSSLELGDSALYFCASSVISGGPNEQFFGPGTRLTVL.

The J gene is TRBJ1-5, the V gene TRBV9; D is ambiguous. This CDR3 has 14 amino acids. The germline V and J ends were trimmed by 3 bases and 0 bases, with 7 bases remaining between them. Germline loops: CDR1 SGDLS, CDR2 YYNGEE. This chain's CDR3 is CASSGPYSNQPQHF. The CDR3 DNA reads TGTGCCAGCAGCGGACCATATAGCAATCAGCCCCAGCATTTT. The full variable domain, completed using reference TRBV9 and TRBJ1-5, is DSGVTQTPKHLITATGQRVTLRCSPRSGDLSVYWYQQSLDQGLQFLIQYYNGEERAKGNILERFSAQQFPDLHSELNLSSLELGDSALYFCASSGPYSNQPQHFGDGTRLSIL.

This clonotype was detected ten times or more. V gene TRBV21-1 combines with J gene TRBJ2-5; the table's D gene call, TRBD1, was not cross checked with the DNA. TRBV21-1 is flagged as a pseudogene. The CDR3 covers 15 residues. The CDR3 nucleotides read TGTGCCAGCAGCATTCATACTGACAGGGAAGAGACCCAGTACTTC. It yields the protein CASSIHTDREETQYF.

The V and J genes are TRBV7-9 and TRBJ2-3; the D gene is possibly TRBD2 (6 bases). CDR1 and CDR2 (germline): SEHNR, FQNEAQ (reference sequence). There are 17 residues in the CDR3. Trimming took off 7 bases at V and 0 bases at J, with 20 bases between the two ends. CDR3 sequence reads: CASTGMRDVASTDTQYF. The CDR3 DNA reads TGTGCCAGCACCGGGATGCGGGACGTTGCTAGCACAGATACGCAGTATTTT. The full variable domain, completed using reference TRBV7-9 and TRBJ2-3, is DTGVSQNPRHKITKRGQNVTFRCDPISEHNRLYWYRQTLGQGPEFLTYFQNEAQLEKSRLLSDRFSAERPKGSFSTLEIQRTEQGDSAMYLCASTGMRDVASTDTQYFGPGTRLTVL.

This clonotype was seen a few times. The rearrangement links TRBV20-1 to TRBJ2-5; 12 bases align to TRBD2. V lost 3 bases to trimming and J lost 4 bases; unmatched junction nucleotides: 9. The CDR3 loop spans 16 amino acids. In germline, CDR1 is DFQATT, CDR2 SNEGSKA (reference sequence). DNA for the CDR3: TGCAGTGCTAGTGGACTAGCGGGGAGAACTCGAGAGACCCAGTACTTC. Translating gives CSASGLAGRTRETQYF.

The rearrangement uses TRBV9 and TRBJ2-5, with 10 bases matching TRBD2. The ends lost 1 base at V and 5 bases at J; junction bases unmatched: 5. The CDR3 sequence is 15 residues long. CDR1 is SGDLS, CDR2 YYNGEE, per germline. CDR3 residues: CASSVKAGGPETQYF. The CDR3 bases are TGTGCCAGCAGCGTAAAAGCGGGGGGGCCGGAGACCCAGTACTTC. The full variable domain, in which reference TRBV9 and TRBJ2-5 provide the parts outside the CDR3, is DSGVTQTPKHLITATGQRVTLRCSPRSGDLSVYWYQQSLDQGLQFLIQYYNGEERAKGNILERFSAQQFPDLHSELNLSSLELGDSALYFCASSVKAGGPETQYFGPGTRLLVL.

The table lists this clonotype with a few counts. The V call is TRBV5-1, the J call TRBJ2-1; no clear D gene. This CDR3 comprises 16 residues. V lost 4 bases to trimming and J lost 3 bases, with 17 bases between them. Germline V gene sequence: CDR1 SGHRS, CDR2 YFSETQ. This chain's CDR3 is CASSRLGGPSYNEQFF. CDR3 in DNA: TGCGCCAGCAGCCGTTTGGGTGGACCGAGCTACAATGAGCAGTTCTTC.

The chain joins TRBV6-2 or TRBV6-3 to TRBJ2-1, with TRBD1 matching over 8 bases. The CDR3 covers 15 residues. Trimming at V came to 4 bases and at J to 11 bases, leaving 13 bases not matched to a gene. Germline CDR1 and CDR2: MNHEY and SVGEGT. DNA for the CDR3: TGTGCCAGCAGTTCCCCGGGACAGGTCATCCTCAAGCAGTTCTTC. It encodes CASSSPGQVILKQFF.

The chain uses TRBV30 and TRBJ1-1; D might be TRBD1 (5 bases). With 6 bases removed from V and 5 bases from J, the gap between germline ends came to 13 bases. In germline, CDR1 is GTSNPN, CDR2 SVGIG (reference sequence). The CDR3 consists of 12 residues. CDR3 amino acids: CACQRGGTEAFF. Here the CDR3 DNA reads TGTGCCTGTCAGAGGGGAGGGACTGAAGCTTTCTTT. The complete variable domain, with remaining parts taken from reference TRBV30 and TRBJ1-1, reads SQTIHQWPATLVQPVGSPLSLECTVEGTSNPNLYWYRQAAGRGLQLLFYSVGIGQISSEVPQNLSASRPQDRQFILSSKKLLLSDSGFYLCACQRGGTEAFFGQGTRLTVV.

This chain uses TRBV20-1 with TRBJ2-1; D gene uncertain. CDR1 and CDR2 from the germline V gene are DFQATT and SNEGSKA (reference sequence). The CDR3 sequence is 9 residues long. With 4 bases removed from V and 12 bases from J, the gap between germline ends came to 7 bases. The CDR3 protein is CSATALQFF. The CDR3 DNA reads as TGCAGTGCTACCGCTCTGCAGTTCTTC.

CDR3 DNA: TGTGCCATCGCAATCGGACTGAGGTCGAGCTCCTACAATGAGCAGTTCTTC. It is translated as CAIAIGLRSSSYNEQFF. This sequence joins TRBV10-3 and TRBJ2-1, with D perhaps matching TRBD2 (5 bases). V shed 8 bases and J shed 0 bases, with 20 bases lying between them. Germline CDR1 ENHRY, CDR2 SYGVKD. The CDR3 totals 17 residues.

This clonotype was counted many times. The chain is built from TRBV6-5 and TRBJ2-5; TRBD1 might be the D (8 bases). The V end lost 2 bases, the J end lost 6 bases, and 13 bases lay between the germline ends. This CDR3 is 14 amino acids long. CDR1 is MNHEY and CDR2 is SVGAGI in the germline V gene. The CDR3 DNA reads TGTGCCAGCAGTTACGACAGGGGAGGGCAGACCCAGTACTTC. It translates to CASSYDRGGQTQYF.

In regard to this clonotype: Possible read error: a much larger clone is one base away. V and J are TRBV6-5 and TRBJ2-1, with 8 bases that match TRBD2. This CDR3 is built from 17 residues. Germline-derived CDR1 and CDR2 are MNHEY and SVGAGI. The CDR3 here is CASSTRLASVSYNVQFF. As DNA, the CDR3 is TGTGCCAGCAGTACCCGACTAGCGAGTGTCTCCTACAATGTGCAGTTCTTC.

This clonotype has more than one count but fewer than ten. CDR3 protein: CASSLVSSEYNEQFF. DNA for the CDR3: TGTGCCAGCAGCTTAGTCTCTAGCGAATACAATGAGCAGTTCTTC. The V and J genes are TRBV7-2 and TRBJ2-1, with D perhaps matching TRBD2 (6 bases). The CDR3 length is 15 residues. Trimming took off 1 base at V and 4 bases at J, with 11 bases between the two ends. Germline assignment: CDR1 SGHTA and CDR2 FQGNSA.

This clonotype was seen more than once but under ten times. The CDR3 bases are TGCAGCGCGACGACAGGGTTCGGTAACTCTGAAGCTTTCTTT. Its translation: CSATTGFGNSEAFF. The chain carries TRBV29-1 and TRBJ1-1; 7 bases fit TRBD1. The CDR3 contains 14 residues. Germline CDR1 and CDR2: SQVTM and ANQGSEA. V was clipped by 7 bases and J by 6 bases; unmatched bases: 14.